The sequence of this T cell receptor beta chain was determined in a study of T cells after yellow fever vaccination. Study context: The fractions with low cell numbers were processed using SMART-Seq v4 Ultra Low Input. Study-wide findings and caveats: Shared CD4/CD8 clonotypes were a small share, likely from convergent recombination. Reappearing after the booster were most of the clones from primary vaccination (96% CD4, 85% to 90% CD8).

A few counts support this clonotype. Its antigen is still unknown. The CDR3 covers 17 residues. V was clipped by 3 bases and J by 3 bases; unmatched bases: 9. From germline, CDR1 is MNHEY and CDR2 SVGEGT. TCR cDNA was made by 5'RACE template switching, adding a universal primer site and UMIs. A single record per CDR3 protein comes from TCRdb applying MiXCR to the 5' RACE reads. The repertoire consists of 400,000 or so distinct CDR3 sequences, with 6% to 8% occurring once and the leading ten covering over 12%. Material: PBMCs, obtained 5 days after the yellow fever booster vaccination. This receptor was taken from a man aged 25 to 40 who received the YFV17D yellow fever vaccine. The chain combines TRBV6-2 or TRBV6-3 with TRBJ2-2; 8 bases fit TRBD2. The CDR3 DNA is TGTGCCAGCAGTTATAGTAGCGGGAACATTTACACCGGGGAGCTGTTTTTT. This gives the protein CASSYSSGNIYTGELFF.